This T cell receptor beta chain was found in a study of vaccination effects on CD4 cells after COVID-19. The CDR3 is made up of 15 amino acids. V lost 8 bases, J lost 0 bases, and 13 bases lay in between. Germline CDR1 and CDR2: KGHSH and LQKENI. A 10-day culture period preceded the isolation of CD4+ T cells. Cultures had half their medium replaced with IL-2 medium on days 3 and 7. Whole-study findings and limits: Only a single clone (1 of 255 vaccine-induced clones in healthy vaccinees) cross-reacted with common cold coronaviruses. The study found marked clonal contraction of infection- and vaccine-induced clones late after vaccination.

There are a few counts of this clone. Its target is unknown. Method: immunoSEQ multiplex PCR; TCRdb's copy keeps in-frame clones and lacks some. This table holds tens of thousands of clones, 73% found once. The chain couples TRBV18 to TRBJ1-4; no reliable D call. The sample was CD4+ T cells from PBMCs cultured without peptide, taken before COVID-19 vaccination. The clonotype comes from a human donor who received a COVID-19 vaccine. The CDR3 nucleotides are TGTGCCAGCGGAGGAGGAACATCAACTAATGAAAAACTGTTTTTT. As protein: CASGGGTSTNEKLFF.